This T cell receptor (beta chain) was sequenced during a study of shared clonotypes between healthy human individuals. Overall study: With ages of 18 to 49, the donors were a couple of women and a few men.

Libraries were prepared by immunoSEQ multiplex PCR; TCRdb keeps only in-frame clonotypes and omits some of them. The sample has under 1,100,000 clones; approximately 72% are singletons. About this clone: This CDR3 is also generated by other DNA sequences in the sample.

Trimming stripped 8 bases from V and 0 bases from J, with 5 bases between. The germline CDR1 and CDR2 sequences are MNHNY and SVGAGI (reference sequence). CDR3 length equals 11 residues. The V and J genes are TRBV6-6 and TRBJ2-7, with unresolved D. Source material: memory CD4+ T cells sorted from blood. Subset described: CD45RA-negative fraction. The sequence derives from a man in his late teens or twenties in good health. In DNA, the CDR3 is TGTGCCAGCGGTATCTCCTACGAGCAGTACTTC. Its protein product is CASGISYEQYF.